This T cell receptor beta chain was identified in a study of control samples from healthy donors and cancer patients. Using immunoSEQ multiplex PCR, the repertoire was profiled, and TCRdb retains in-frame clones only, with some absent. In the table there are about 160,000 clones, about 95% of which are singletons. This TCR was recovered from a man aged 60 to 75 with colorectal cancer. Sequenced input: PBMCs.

CDR3 amino acids: CASRTVATNEKLFF. The CDR3 DNA sequence: TGTGCCAGCAGAACAGTTGCAACTAATGAAAAACTGTTTTTT. This sequence joins TRBV2 and TRBJ1-4; D not certain. Germline loops: CDR1 SNHLY, CDR2 FYNNEI. The CDR3 sequence is 14 residues long. V lost 6 bases to trimming and J lost 0 bases, with 8 bases between them. Based on the CDR3 plus reference TRBV2 and TRBJ1-4, the full variable domain is EPEVTQTPSHQVTQMGQEVILRCVPISNHLYFYWYRQILGQKVEFLVSFYNNEISEKSEIFDDQFSVERPDGSNFTLKIRSTKLEDSAMYFCASRTVATNEKLFFGSGTQLSVL.